These 11 T cell receptor beta chains share one sample of origin, sequenced in a study of cytomegalovirus exposure and HLA in healthy donors. The table came from immunoSEQ multiplex PCR; TCRdb's copy has only in-frame clones and leaves some out. The sample includes about 200,000 clones, 80% to 85% of them seen just once. The sample consisted of PBMCs. These receptors were obtained from a woman under 40 in good health and CMV-seronegative.

This sequence joins TRBV27 and TRBJ1-4, with D possibly being TRBD1 (5 bases). This CDR3 has 14 amino acids. With 9 bases removed from V and 4 bases from J, the gap between germline ends came to 15 bases. CDR1 is MNHEY and CDR2 is SMNVEV in the germline V gene (reference sequence). CDR3 DNA sequence: TGTGCCAGTGGCGGGGCGGGGAGTAATGAAAAACTGTTTTTT. This encodes CASGGAGSNEKLFF.

This chain's CDR3 is CASSSHFGTVNTGELFF. For the CDR3, the DNA is TGTGCCAGCAGCTCTCACTTCGGGACAGTGAACACCGGGGAGCTGTTTTTT. V usage is TRBV9 and J usage is TRBJ2-2; 7 nucleotides align to TRBD1. The CDR3 sequence is 17 residues long. Germline V gene lookup returns CDR1 SGDLS and CDR2 YYNGEE. The J segment lost 1 base and the V segment lost 4 bases, leaving 10 bases of the junction unmatched.

The gene calls are TRBV5-6 and TRBJ2-1, with D possibly being TRBD1 (5 bases). Trimming stripped 5 bases from V and 7 bases from J, with 10 bases between. CDR3 length: 12 amino acids. Germline assignment: CDR1 SGHDT and CDR2 YYEEEE. The CDR3 sequence: CASSSSGNEQFF. The CDR3 DNA follows: TGTGCCAGCAGTTCCTCAGGGAATGAGCAGTTCTTC.

To note about this clone: The junction does not match germline at one end; this may be a read error. This chain uses TRBV29-1 with TRBJ2-3; 11 bases line up with TRBD2. The CDR3 spans 14 residues. Germline-derived CDR1 and CDR2 are SQVTM and ANQGSEA. Here the CDR3 DNA reads TGCAGCGTTGCCCTTTCACTAGCGGGGGCGTCCCGAGATTTT. Amino acids: CSVALSLAGASRDF.

The rearrangement joins TRBV2 to TRBJ1-4; a possible D gene is TRBD1 (5 bases). Per the germline V gene, CDR1 is SNHLY and CDR2 is FYNNEI. Trimming shortened V by 6 bases and J by 6 bases, and 26 bases separated the two germline ends. The CDR3 runs to 18 residues. The CDR3 sequence is CASREGLGDLKWDEKLFF. The DNA of the CDR3 is TGTGCCAGCAGGGAGGGCTTGGGGGACCTTAAGTGGGATGAAAAACTGTTTTTT.

The J gene is TRBJ1-5, the V gene TRBV5-1, with D unresolved. The CDR3 extends over 13 amino acids. Deletions cut 4 bases from V and 2 bases from J, with 7 bases between. Germline values: CDR1 SGHRS, CDR2 YFSETQ. CDR3 in DNA: TGCGCCAGCAGCGCGGCAGGCAATCAGCCCCAGCATTTT. Amino acid sequence: CASSAAGNQPQHF.

This chain links TRBV5-1 with TRBJ1-4; 8 nucleotides agree with TRBD1. With 4 bases clipped from V and 3 bases from J, the junction kept 5 bases outside the gene matches. The CDR3 has 15 residues. The germline gives CDR1 SGHRS, CDR2 YFSETQ. The CDR3 loop reads CASSAQGAANEKLFF. The DNA of the CDR3 is TGCGCCAGCAGCGCTCAGGGGGCTGCTAATGAAAAACTGTTTTTT.

The sample holds one count of this clone. J is TRBJ2-7 and V is TRBV19; 10 nucleotides line up with TRBD1. Germline loops: CDR1 LNHDA, CDR2 SQIVND (reference sequence). This CDR3 comprises 15 residues. V was pared by 9 bases and J by 5 bases, with 13 bases of the junction left unmatched. CDR3 region: CASALPGDRGHEQYF. CDR3 bases: TGTGCCAGCGCCCTGCCTGGGGACAGGGGACACGAGCAGTACTTC. The entire variable domain, with the rest obtained from reference TRBV19 and TRBJ2-7, is as follows: DGGITQSPKYLFRKEGQNVTLSCEQNLNHDAMYWYRQDPGQGLRLIYYSQIVNDFQKGDIAEGYSVSREKKESFPLTVTSAQKNPTAFYLCASALPGDRGHEQYFGPGTRLTVT.

The gene calls are TRBV29-1 and TRBJ2-7; D gene unclear. Germline CDR1 SQVTM, CDR2 ANQGSEA. V lost 4 bases, J lost 3 bases, and 7 bases lay in between. The CDR3 is made up of 11 amino acids. The CDR3 DNA reads as TGCAGCGTTGGAGATTACTACGAGCAGTACTTC. Its protein is CSVGDYYEQYF.

This clone was seen a single time. The genes are TRBV5-1 and TRBJ2-7; 8 nucleotides line up with TRBD2. From germline, CDR1 is SGHRS and CDR2 YFSETQ. The V gene end was trimmed by 4 bases and the J gene end by 3 bases; junction bases not matched to a gene: 15. The CDR3 sequence is 17 residues long. CDR3 loop: CASSREGGVRSYYEQYF. CDR3 nucleotides: TGCGCCAGCAGCCGGGAGGGCGGTGTCAGGAGCTACTACGAGCAGTACTTC.

This chain links TRBV7-2 with TRBJ2-1, with a tentative D call TRBD1 (6 bases). V dropped 3 bases and J dropped 0 bases, with 9 bases sitting between them. The germline CDR1 and CDR2 sequences are SGHTA and FQGNSA. The CDR3 length is 15 residues. CDR3 sequence: CASSFGQRSYNEQFF. Written as DNA, the CDR3 is TGTGCCAGCAGCTTTGGACAGCGCTCCTACAATGAGCAGTTCTTC.